This TCR beta chain is drawn from a study of blood T cell repertoires in COVID-19. Study in general: Spain, Italy and the United States supplied samples that represented acute and convalescent COVID-19. The analysed material was cDNA or gDNA that came from T cells, B-cell-depleted T cells, or PBMCs.

This clone was picked up one time. The CDR3 covers 14 residues. V was clipped by 4 bases and J by 4 bases; unmatched bases: 4. From germline, CDR1 is SGHRS and CDR2 YFSETQ. Authors' methods: It was from reference gene primer amplification that nucleated cell counts were estimated. Sequencing used immunoSEQ multiplex PCR; TCRdb keeps in-frame clones, though not all of them. V and J calls and clone size are those listed in that table; D and trimming were worked out from the DNA. Of roughly 30,000 clones listed, 85% to 95% were seen once; the top ten hold about 0.8%. Recruited during active infection, patients (from Seattle) were subsequently followed longitudinally.

This TCR was sampled from a woman in her sixties or seventies with COVID-19, enrolled during active disease. Material for sequencing was peripheral blood. This sequence joins TRBV5-1 and TRBJ2-1; 8 positions agree with TRBD2. CDR3 sequence: CASSPGGLYNEQFF. The CDR3 DNA is TGCGCCAGCAGCCCGGGGGGGCTATACAATGAGCAGTTCTTC.